This entry lists 27 T cell receptor beta chains sequenced from one sample in a study of Ad26.COV2.S vaccination and SARS-CoV-2 variants. Produced via immunoSEQ multiplex PCR; TCRdb's table is partial and in-frame only. The table has approximately 420,000 clones, roughly 90% seen once. Noted treatment: some 19 received Ad26.COV2.S at low or high dose, single or two shots; five or six received placebo; per-sample allocation not given. Collection of samples fell on day 63 after the first vaccine or placebo injection. This material consisted of peripheral blood, taken in a trial of Ad26.COV2.S vaccine versus placebo. These receptors all come from a person aged 18 to 65 who received the Ad26.COV2.S COVID-19 vaccine or a placebo.

Details on this clone: The conserved closing phenylalanine or tryptophan is absent in this CDR3, likely reflecting a read error. The DNA is left out, because the CDR3 cannot be placed on it with certainty; the CDR3 is given as TCRdb lists it. The chain is built from TRBV9 and TRBJ1-1. The CDR3 totals 11 residues, both ends included. CDR1 and CDR2 (germline): SGDLS, YYNGEE. CDR3: CASRRAGLKLP.

About this clone: The same CDR3 also results from other DNA sequences found in this sample. This chain joins TRBV5-1 and TRBJ1-1; D is uncertain. From germline, CDR1 is SGHRS and CDR2 YFSETQ. Trimming took 0 bases from V and 2 from J, leaving 5 bases between them. The CDR3 has 13 amino acids. The CDR3: CASSLEENTEAFF. The CDR3 DNA is TGCGCCAGCAGCTTGGAGGAAAACACTGAAGCTTTCTTT.

The chain's CDR3 is CASSQVLDGKNTEAFF. Written as DNA, the CDR3 is TGTGCCAGCAGCCAGGTCTTAGACGGCAAGAACACTGAAGCTTTCTTT. V gene TRBV3-1 (or the pseudogene TRBV3-2) combines with J gene TRBJ1-1; D not resolved. Germline lookup yields CDR1 LGHDT and CDR2 YNNKEL (reference sequence). The CDR3 length is 16 residues. V shed 3 bases and J shed 1 base, with 15 bases lying between them.

The J gene is TRBJ2-3, the V gene TRBV9; 7 bases fit TRBD2. This CDR3 comprises 15 residues. From germline, CDR1 is SGDLS and CDR2 YYNGEE. Germline trimming cut 4 bases from V and 0 bases from J; bases unmatched to any gene: 5. The CDR3 nucleotides are TGTGCCAGCAGCCCTAGCGGAACTAGCACAGATACGCAGTATTTT. This codes for CASSPSGTSTDTQYF.

The chain combines TRBV6-4 with TRBJ2-2; 9 bases align to TRBD2. CDR1 is MRHNA, CDR2 SNTAGT, per germline. Trimming took 5 bases from V and 6 from J; bases not matched to a gene: 4. The CDR3 length is 14 residues. The CDR3, as DNA: TGTGCCAGCAGTCCTAGCGGGGAAGCCGGGGAGCTGTTTTTT. Amino acids: CASSPSGEAGELFF.

The table lists this clone with a count of one. The V call is TRBV4-2, the J call TRBJ2-1; 13 positions match TRBD2. The CDR3 contains 17 residues. Per germline, CDR1 LGHNA and CDR2 YNFKEQ. J lost 7 bases, V lost 2 bases, and 8 bases had no gene match. The CDR3 region has the DNA TGTGCCAGCAGCCAATCTACAACTAGCGGGGGGGCAAATGAGCAGTTCTTC. Protein product: CASSQSTTSGGANEQFF.

This chain links TRBV5-6 with TRBJ1-5, with TRBD1 as a possible D gene (5 bases). The V end lost 4 bases, the J end lost 4 bases, and 15 bases lay between the germline ends. The CDR3 has 15 amino acids. Germline assignment: CDR1 SGHDT and CDR2 YYEEEE. The CDR3 spells CASSRRGVRNQPQHF. The CDR3 nucleotides are TGTGCCAGCAGCCGTCGGGGGGTTAGGAATCAGCCCCAGCATTTT.

The rearrangement uses TRBV27 and TRBJ2-2, with D tentatively TRBD2 (6 bases). The V end was cut by 0 bases, the J end by 5 bases, with 16 bases between. This CDR3 comprises 17 residues. Germline V CDR1 and CDR2: MNHEY, SMNVEV (reference sequence). This CDR3 reads CASSLSRGGRETGELFF. The CDR3 DNA is TGTGCCAGCAGTTTATCAAGGGGAGGCAGAGAGACCGGGGAGCTGTTTTTT.

The chain employs TRBV3-1 (or the pseudogene TRBV3-2) and TRBJ1-2, with D possibly TRBD1 on 5 matching bases. Germline values: CDR1 LGHDT, CDR2 YNNKEL (reference sequence). This CDR3 comprises 15 residues. The ends were cut back, 1 base at V and 5 bases at J, with 14 bases in the middle. The CDR3 protein is CASSQVGGSKYGYTF. The CDR3 bases are TGTGCCAGCAGCCAAGTGGGGGGGAGCAAATATGGCTACACCTTC.

To note about this clone: One end of the junction fails to match germline, which may point to a read error. CDR3 loop: CAWSGSQGAHAF. As DNA, the CDR3 is TGTGCCTGGAGTGGCTCACAGGGGGCGCATGCCTTC. The chain links TRBV30 to TRBJ1-2, with TRBD1 matching 9 bases. The CDR3 length is 12 residues. Looked up from germline, CDR1 is GTSNPN and CDR2 is SVGIG (reference sequence).

The genes are TRBV7-9 and TRBJ1-2; TRBD1 aligns across 7 bases. Germline lookup yields CDR1 SEHNR and CDR2 FQNEAQ (reference sequence). V lost 5 bases, J lost 3 bases, and 12 bases stayed unmatched. The CDR3 extends over 16 amino acids. This chain's CDR3 is CASSPSQGDGHYGYTF. As DNA, the CDR3 is TGTGCCAGCAGCCCAAGCCAGGGGGACGGCCACTATGGCTACACCTTC.

V usage is TRBV4-1 and J usage is TRBJ1-2, with 11 bases that match TRBD1. CDR1 MGHRA and CDR2 YSYEKL come from the germline V gene. V was clipped by 1 base and J by 4 bases; unmatched bases: 2. This CDR3 comprises 15 residues. The CDR3 coding sequence is TGCGCCAGCAGCCAAGTGGACAGGGGGCTCTATGGCTACACCTTC. Translating gives CASSQVDRGLYGYTF.

V and J are TRBV30 and TRBJ1-1; no firm D call. From germline, CDR1 is GTSNPN and CDR2 SVGIG (reference sequence). The CDR3 is made up of 12 amino acids. Trimming left V 7 bases short and J 5 bases short, with 14 bases between. The DNA for the CDR3 is TGTGCCTCCAGCCAAGGGAGGACTGAAGCTTTCTTT. It codes for CASSQGRTEAFF.

The CDR3 nucleotides read TGTGCCAGCAGCTTTCAGGGCGCGGAAGCGCCGGTGGGTGGCTACACCTTC. Protein: CASSFQGAEAPVGGYTF. The chain recombines TRBV5-6 with TRBJ1-2; D may be TRBD1 (5 bases). The CDR3 has 17 amino acids. Trimming stripped 2 bases from V and 7 bases from J, with 24 bases between. Germline V gene data show CDR1 as SGHDT and CDR2 as YYEEEE.

This clone appeared once. The chain recombines TRBV28 with TRBJ2-2; D not resolved. The CDR3 has 16 residues. Germline CDR1 is MDHEN and CDR2 is SYDVKM. With 6 bases removed from V and 0 bases from J, the gap between germline ends came to 14 bases. CDR3 loop: CASSLPGQSNTGELFF. The CDR3 DNA sequence: TGTGCCAGCAGCCTTCCCGGGCAGTCGAACACCGGGGAGCTGTTTTTT. The full variable domain, in which reference TRBV28 and TRBJ2-2 provide the parts outside the CDR3, is DVKVTQSSRYLVKRTGEKVFLECVQDMDHENMFWYRQDPGLGLRLIYFSYDVKMKEKGDIPEGYSVSREKKERFSLILESASTNQTSMYLCASSLPGQSNTGELFFGEGSRLTVL.

J is TRBJ1-6 and V is TRBV7-9, with TRBD1 as a possible D gene (5 bases). Trimming removed 10 bases at V and 8 bases at J, with 21 bases between. CDR3 length equals 15 residues. Germline CDR1 SEHNR, CDR2 FQNEAQ (reference sequence). The CDR3 DNA is TGTGCCACCGAAGGGGAGGGGTTATCTTATTCACCCCTCCACTTT. It is translated as CATEGEGLSYSPLHF.

The J gene is TRBJ2-1, the V gene TRBV10-3, with 15 positions matching TRBD2. CDR1 and CDR2 (germline): ENHRY, SYGVKD. The CDR3 runs 17 residues. Trimming removed 0 bases from V and 7 bases from J; junction bases left unmatched: 4. Here the CDR3 DNA reads TGTGCCATCAGTGAGTCTGGGACTAGCGGGGGGCAGAATGAGCAGTTCTTC. This gives the protein CAISESGTSGGQNEQFF.

On this clone itself: This same CDR3 is encoded by further DNA sequences in the sample. The chain employs TRBV5-1 and TRBJ2-1; 9 positions agree with TRBD1. Per germline, CDR1 SGHRS and CDR2 YFSETQ. Unmatched junction bases numbered 1, after V lost 3 bases and J lost 6 bases. The CDR3 has 13 residues. Written as DNA, the CDR3 is TGCGCCAGCAGCTCGGGACAGGGCAATGAGCAGTTCTTC. Encoded protein: CASSSGQGNEQFF. Together with reference TRBV5-1 and TRBJ2-1, the CDR3 gives the full variable domain: KAGVTQTPRYLIKTRGQQVTLSCSPISGHRSVSWYQQTPGQGLQFLFEYFSETQRNKGNFPGRFSGRQFSNSRSEMNVSTLELGDSALYLCASSSGQGNEQFFGPGTRLTVL.

Comment on this clone: Compared with germline, one end of the junction differs, possibly owing to a read error. This sequence joins TRBV3-1 (or the pseudogene TRBV3-2) and TRBJ2-3; D tentatively fits TRBD1 or TRBD2 (6 bases each). CDR3 size: 12 residues. Germline CDR1 and CDR2: LGHDT and YNNKEL (reference sequence). In nucleotides, the CDR3 is TGTGCCAGCAGCCAAGATTTGAGGGGGAGGATTTTT. Encoded protein: CASSQDLRGRIF.

Here the CDR3 reads CASSEGIPGQVFYEQYF. The CDR3 nucleotides are TGTGCCAGCAGTGAAGGGATACCGGGACAGGTTTTTTACGAGCAGTACTTC. This sequence joins TRBV25-1 and TRBJ2-7; TRBD1 matches 8 bases. Germline V gives CDR1 MGHDK, CDR2 SYGVNS. CDR3 length: 17 residues. V lost 2 bases, J lost 4 bases, and 13 bases stayed unmatched.

This chain links TRBV11-2 with TRBJ2-5, with 11 nucleotides matching TRBD2. The CDR3 length is 16 residues. The junction had 17 bases not matched to a gene; V was cut back by 7 bases and J by 10 bases. Germline lookup yields CDR1 SGHAT and CDR2 FQNNGV. The CDR3 DNA reads TGTGCCAGCACCCCTGGTAGCGGGGGGGCCAAGGGCTTCCAGTACTTC. Residues: CASTPGSGGAKGFQYF.

This chain connects TRBV4-3 to TRBJ1-2, with D maybe TRBD1 (5 bases). CDR1 and CDR2 (germline): LGHNA, YSLEER. CDR3 length equals 16 residues. V was shortened by 1 base and J by 4 bases, with 16 bases between the two germline ends. CDR3: CASSQVMGPHTYGYTF. In DNA form, the CDR3 reads TGCGCCAGCAGCCAAGTGATGGGACCTCATACCTATGGCTACACCTTC.

As to this clone: The junction and the germline gene differ at one end; a read error may be behind it. The chain uses TRBV7-2 and TRBJ1-1; no reliable D call. The germline V gene encodes CDR1 SGHTA and CDR2 FQGNSA. The CDR3 contains 13 residues. The CDR3 sequence: CASSSTPPDGMRF. The CDR3 nucleotides read TGTGCCAGCAGCTCTACCCCGCCCGACGGGATGCGATTT.

This chain uses TRBV7-9 with TRBJ1-1; perhaps TRBD1 as D (5 bases). The CDR3 covers 12 residues. Germline V lookup: CDR1 SEHNR, CDR2 FQNEAQ (reference sequence). With 5 bases removed from V and 8 bases from J, the gap between germline ends came to 12 bases. CDR3 amino acids: CASSPDILEAFF. In nucleotides, the CDR3 is TGTGCCAGCAGCCCGGACATTTTGGAAGCTTTCTTT.

Concerning this clone: Other DNA sequences in the sample encode the same CDR3. V is TRBV10-3 and J is TRBJ2-5, with 7 bases that match TRBD1. The CDR3 totals 14 residues. After removal of 4 bases from V and 1 base from J, the junction contained 3 bases not matched to a gene. The germline gives CDR1 ENHRY, CDR2 SYGVKD. CDR3 region: CAISGDRAQETQYF. The CDR3 DNA reads TGTGCCATCAGTGGTGACAGGGCCCAAGAGACCCAGTACTTC.

The chain links TRBV29-1 to TRBJ1-1, with unresolved D. Trimming pared 7 bases from V and 1 base from J, leaving 10 bases between. Per the germline V gene, CDR1 is SQVTM and CDR2 is ANQGSEA. The CDR3 consists of 12 residues. The CDR3 DNA sequence: TGCAGCGACCTAGACAAGAACACTGAAGCTTTCTTT. This translates into CSDLDKNTEAFF. Full variable domain (remainder filled in from reference TRBV29-1 and TRBJ1-1): SAVISQKPSRDICQRGTSLTIQCQVDSQVTMMFWYRQQPGQSLTLIATANQGSEATYESGFVIDKFPISRPNLTFSTLTVSNMSPEDSSIYLCSDLDKNTEAFFGQGTRLTVV.

The chain carries TRBV4-3 and TRBJ1-5; 7 positions agree with TRBD1. Trimming cost V 0 bases and J 2 bases; bases outside gene matches: 7. This CDR3 contains 17 residues. CDR1 is LGHNA, CDR2 YSLEER, per germline. As DNA, the CDR3 is TGCGCCAGCAGCCAAGATCAGGGGGGCTATGGCAATCAGCCCCAGCATTTT. Translation: CASSQDQGGYGNQPQHF.